This T cell receptor (beta chain) was sequenced in a study of T cell repertoires in cytomegalovirus infection. Study in general: Matching HLA type and CMV infection were both indicated by public TCR beta signatures. Study-level findings and limits: Clonotypes of TCR beta that were HLA-C-restricted and CMV-specific dominated the ex vivo response.

TCRdb re-called the reads with MiXCR, one entry per CDR3 protein. Of about 60,000 distinct CDR3 sequences in the sample, about 33% were seen once. This clonotype is medium-sized (0.01 to 0.1%) within its sample. As yet, its antigen is unknown. This clonotype was obtained from a human donor in good health (CMV status not recorded). Some clones in this sample may be carry-over from other donors' samples. Sequencing was performed on PBMCs, sequenced either directly or after in vitro stimulation (not recorded which).

The CDR3 bases are TGTGCCAGCAGTTTCTCCTATGGGGGCACAGATACGCAGTATTTT. Residues: CASSFSYGGTDTQYF. The chain uses TRBV27 and TRBJ2-3, with D unresolved. V gave up 3 bases and J gave up 1 base, with 11 bases separating them. Germline V gene lookup returns CDR1 MNHEY and CDR2 SMNVEV (reference sequence). The CDR3 is 15 residues long.